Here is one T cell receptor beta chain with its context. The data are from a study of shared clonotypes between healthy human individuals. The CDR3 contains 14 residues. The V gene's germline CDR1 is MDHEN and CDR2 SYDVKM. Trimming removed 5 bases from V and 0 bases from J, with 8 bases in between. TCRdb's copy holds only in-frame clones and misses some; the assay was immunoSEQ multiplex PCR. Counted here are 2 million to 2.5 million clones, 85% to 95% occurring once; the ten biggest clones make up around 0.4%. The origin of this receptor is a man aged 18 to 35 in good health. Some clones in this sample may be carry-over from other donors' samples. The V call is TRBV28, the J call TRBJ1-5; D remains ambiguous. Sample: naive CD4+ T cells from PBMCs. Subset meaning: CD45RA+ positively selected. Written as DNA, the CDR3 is TGTGCCAGCAGTAGTCCCTATAGCAATCAGCCCCAGCATTTT. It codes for CASSSPYSNQPQHF.